This section outlines one TCR beta chain sequence together with its context. Its antigen is currently not known. No much larger clone exists at a distance of one base, and base qualities are not known. This specimen belongs to a study of blood T cell repertoires in COVID-19 (dated by TCRdb to 2020 to 2022). Context from the whole study: The collaborator samples originated in the United States, Italy and Spain and spanned the acute and convalescent phases of COVID-19. The repertoires were released in a freely available public database meant as a resource for research on the immune response to SARS-CoV-2. The material from the prospective study consisted of cDNA or gDNA derived from T cells, B-cell-depleted T cells, or PBMCs. Nearly every sample came with metadata listing a de-identified subject ID, COVID-19 status, age in years and sex. Samples were obtained from the ongoing ImmuneRACE study (first 160 participants) and from approximately 1,200 subjects provided by 6 global collaborators. The dataset comprised deeply sampled blood TCRbeta repertoires from subjects exposed to, actively infected with, or recovered from COVID-19. Where available, HLA class I and class II types were obtained from metadata supplied by the sample provider rather than from assay-based typing. Findings and caveats that apply to the study as a whole: The amount of clinical and demographic metadata varied by source and participant and was provided uncurated.

The immunoSEQ Assay, a bias-controlled multiplex PCR, was used to amplify TCRbeta CDR3 regions from genomic DNA. Concerning the study's data processing: Within the assay, amplification of reference gene primers was used to estimate how many nucleated cells each sample contained. To quantify the absolute abundance of each unique TCRbeta CDR3 rearrangement, sequence reads were collapsed and filtered. Productive Simpson clonality was computed per sample as the square root of Simpson's diversity index over productive rearrangements. What TCRdb holds here is the immuneACCESS table cut down to in-frame rearrangements. Part of the clones is not present; checked against another copy, under half of the missing clones reflect an unresolved V gene, and the others are unexplained. D and trimming were read from the DNA, whereas the V and J calls and clone size are those reported in that table. A total of around 250,000 clones appear in this sample, roughly 90% of them only once. The ten top clones hold 6.2% of the sample.

Each collaborating institution followed its own protocols to collect whole blood in K2EDTA tubes. For TCRbeta analysis, collaborators shipped samples in one of three forms: frozen whole blood, isolated PBMCs, or DNA extracted from either of those sample types. Reading from cysteine to phenylalanine, the CDR3 counts 14 amino acids. Of all the DNA, just the CDR3 is kept, 42 bases in frame from base 1. CDR1 and CDR2 (MNHEY, SMNVEV) derive from the germline V gene (reference sequence). The junction carries 8 bases between V and J, which are trimmed by 4 bases and 0 bases respectively. The specimen sequenced was peripheral blood. This clonotype was sampled from a man aged 55-75 years with acute or convalescent COVID-19. The chain is assembled from TRBV27 and TRBJ2-3; the D segment could be TRBD1, given 6 matching bases. The CDR3 reads as follows: CASSWTASTDTQYF. The nucleotides are TGTGCCAGCAGTTGGACAGCCAGCACAGATACGCAGTATTTT.